The 10 T cell receptor beta chains below come from one sample, sequenced in a study of shared clonotypes between healthy human individuals. TCRdb's table, derived via immunoSEQ multiplex PCR, lists solely in-frame clones and lacks some. Of 2 million to 2.5 million clones in the sample, nearly 97% are singletons; the top ten hold roughly 0.13%. Source material: naive CD4+ T cells sorted from blood. Described subset: CD45RA+ positively selected. The receptor set was obtained from a young man in good health.

This chain links TRBV4-1 with TRBJ2-5; unclear D gene. Germline V gene sequence: CDR1 MGHRA, CDR2 YSYEKL. There are 13 residues in the CDR3. Trimming shortened V by 4 bases and J by 5 bases, and 11 bases separated the two germline ends. The CDR3 reads CASSPWPRETQYF. The CDR3 region has the DNA TGCGCCAGCAGCCCCTGGCCCAGGGAGACCCAGTACTTC.

V and J are TRBV6-5 and TRBJ2-7, with D maybe TRBD1 (5 bases). CDR1 and CDR2 from the germline V gene are MNHEY and SVGAGI. Trimming stripped 4 bases from V and 1 base from J, with 14 bases between. The CDR3 runs to 15 residues. This CDR3 reads CASSLTEKESYEQYF. CDR3 nucleotide sequence: TGTGCCAGCAGTTTGACAGAGAAAGAGTCCTACGAGCAGTACTTC.

A note on this clone: Distinct nucleotide sequences in the sample also encode this CDR3. The chain carries TRBV27 and TRBJ2-2; 9 bases align to TRBD1. The CDR3 sequence is 14 residues long. The J segment lost 1 base and the V segment lost 6 bases, leaving 0 bases of the junction unmatched. Germline V gene lookup returns CDR1 MNHEY and CDR2 SMNVEV (reference sequence). CDR3 residues: CASRTGGNTGELFF. For the CDR3, the DNA is TGTGCCAGCAGGACAGGGGGGAACACCGGGGAGCTGTTTTTT.

The chain employs TRBV2 and TRBJ2-3, with D unclear. Germline CDR1 reads SNHLY; CDR2 reads FYNNEI. This CDR3 spans 15 amino acids. The germline V and J ends were trimmed by 3 bases and 1 base, with 11 bases remaining between them. The CDR3 bases are TGTGCCAGCAGTGATAAGAGCCTGGGCACAGATACGCAGTATTTT. Its protein is CASSDKSLGTDTQYF. The variable domain in full, with the rest retrieved from reference TRBV2 and TRBJ2-3, is EPEVTQTPSHQVTQMGQEVILRCVPISNHLYFYWYRQILGQKVEFLVSFYNNEISEKSEIFDDQFSVERPDGSNFTLKIRSTKLEDSAMYFCASSDKSLGTDTQYFGPGTRLTVL.

In this sample, this clone turned up once. The junction and the germline gene differ at one end; a read error may be behind it. J is TRBJ1-2 and V is TRBV6-1, with D possibly TRBD1 on 5 matching bases. The CDR3 is 14 residues long. The germline V gene has CDR1 MNHNS and CDR2 SASEGT. CDR3 loop: CASSFLGMEGTFFF. CDR3 nucleotides: TGTGCCAGCAGTTTCCTGGGAATGGAAGGGACTTTTTTCTTC.

This clone turned up a few times. V and J are TRBV18 and TRBJ1-2; no clear D. Trimming removed 2 bases from V and 0 bases from J, with 10 bases in between. Germline V gene lookup returns CDR1 KGHSH and CDR2 LQKENI. The CDR3 consists of 15 residues. The CDR3 is CASSPNHHTNYGYTF. CDR3 nucleotides: TGTGCCAGCTCACCAAACCACCATACTAACTATGGCTACACCTTC. Full variable domain (rest looked up from reference TRBV18 and TRBJ1-2): NAGVMQNPRHLVRRRGQEARLRCSPMKGHSHVYWYRQLPEEGLKFMVYLQKENIIDESGMPKERFSAEFPKEGPSILRIQQVVRGDSAAYFCASSPNHHTNYGYTFGSGTRLTVV.

V usage is TRBV6-1 and J usage is TRBJ1-1, with D maybe TRBD1 (6 bases). The germline V and J ends were trimmed by 3 bases and 1 base, with 9 bases remaining between them. Germline V lookup: CDR1 MNHNS, CDR2 SASEGT. The CDR3 has 14 residues. In nucleotides, the CDR3 is TGTGCCAGCAGTGATGACAGGCCGAACACTGAAGCTTTCTTT. Amino acids: CASSDDRPNTEAFF.

Only a few counts were recorded for this clone. V gene TRBV11-2 combines with J gene TRBJ1-4; D unclear. V was pared by 1 base and J by 6 bases, with 12 bases between. The CDR3 totals 15 residues. The germline gives CDR1 SGHAT, CDR2 FQNNGV. The CDR3 nucleotides are TGTGCCAGCAGCTTAGTTGAGTTTCGACATGAAAAACTGTTTTTT. Translated: CASSLVEFRHEKLFF.

About this clone: Other DNA sequences within the sample encode an identical CDR3. This chain uses TRBV5-1 with TRBJ2-1, with 9 positions matching TRBD1. Per the germline V gene, CDR1 is SGHRS and CDR2 is YFSETQ. V shed 0 bases, J shed 4 bases, and the junction held 2 bases outside the gene matches. The CDR3 is 15 residues long. CDR3 nucleotide sequence: TGCGCCAGCAGCTTGGGAGGACAGGGGTACAATGAGCAGTTCTTC. Its protein is CASSLGGQGYNEQFF.

V gene TRBV4-1 combines with J gene TRBJ1-2, with D possibly TRBD1 on 5 matching bases. Per the germline V gene, CDR1 is MGHRA and CDR2 is YSYEKL. Trimming shortened V by 4 bases and J by 6 bases, and 24 bases separated the two germline ends. The CDR3 sequence is 17 residues long. The CDR3 sequence is CASSPSGAPGMGHGYTF. The CDR3 coding sequence is TGCGCCAGCAGCCCTTCCGGGGCCCCGGGTATGGGGCATGGCTACACCTTC.